Given below is one TCR beta chain in context. Antigen specificity is unknown. Unique molecular identifiers were attached to individual cDNA molecules. Using its own MiXCR run on the 5' RACE reads, TCRdb lists one record per CDR3 protein. The sample consists of nearly 95,000 distinct CDR3 sequences, roughly 15% of them appearing once. The sample is drawn from a study of early T cells in non-severe SARS-CoV-2 infection. Overall study context: Bulk RNA from unsorted whole blood was sequenced; chains were unpaired.

Overall study results and limits: VDJdb-based annotation leaned toward anti-spike CD8 responses and missed private and CD4 specificities.

This CDR3 is built from 15 residues. V dropped 2 bases and J dropped 7; count of bases not matched to a gene: 8. Germline CDR1 DFQATT, CDR2 SNEGSKA (reference sequence). The chain has TRBV20-1 and TRBJ2-1; 10 nucleotides align to TRBD1. This sequence originates from an adult who was a healthcare worker with PCR-confirmed SARS-CoV-2 infection or an uninfected control (not recorded which). The input for sequencing was whole blood, taken at baseline. CDR3 in amino acids: CSARRDRGVWNEQFF. CDR3 coding DNA: TGCAGTGCTAGACGGGACAGGGGAGTTTGGAATGAGCAGTTCTTC.